These T cell receptor beta chains were read from a single sample in a study of identical twins. TCRdb processed the 5' RACE reads anew with MiXCR; each CDR3 protein has one entry. Of hundreds of thousands of distinct CDR3 sequences in the sample, roughly 24% were seen once. This sample also belongs to another study, concerning T cells expressing NK-cell markers.

Material for sequencing was CD4+ T cells sorted from blood. These receptors came from a woman aged 18-29 years in good health. CDR3s include the opening cysteine and the closing phenylalanine or tryptophan. Not all rows give a size; the values are once, few, many and, for expanded clones, a class.

TRBV12-3/TRBV12-4,-,TRBJ1-5,CASRPGSGNQPQHF
TRBV20-1,many,TRBJ2-1,CSARAGNEQFF
TRBV5-1,few,TRBJ1-1,CASSLGIGNTEAFF
TRBV6-5,-,TRBJ2-3,CASSGVGTQYF
TRBV5-1,-,TRBJ2-3,CASSLAGTGNSDTQYF
TRBV29-1,-,TRBJ1-2,CSVLKGSYGYTF
TRBV12-3/TRBV12-4,few,TRBJ2-3,CASSFGGLADTQYF
TRBV20-1,-,TRBJ2-1,CSARLAAYNEQFF
TRBV3-1,-,TRBJ2-3,CASSPAGLAARDTQYF
TRBV20-1,-,TRBJ2-1,CCASDYWTSGGYNEQFF
TRBV20-1,-,TRBJ2-5,CSATGQAPGVGETQYF
TRBV7-2,-,TRBJ1-4,CASILNEKLFF
TRBV5-1,-,TRBJ2-1,CASSLEGPGNEQFF
TRBV20-1,few,TRBJ2-2,CSAIYTGELFF
TRBV5-1,-,TRBJ2-7,CASSLGGVYEQYF
TRBV7-2,-,TRBJ2-2,CASGTSGRAGELFF
TRBV2,-,TRBJ1-1,CASSRQGYTEAFF
TRBV6-1,few,TRBJ2-3,CASKRGRATDTQYF
TRBV5-1,few,TRBJ1-2,CASSLVDGSNYGYTF
TRBV27,few,TRBJ2-3,CASSNRWINTDTQYF
TRBV2,few,TRBJ1-1,CASRATGNTEAFF
TRBV29-1,few,TRBJ2-7,CSVGTTPRDDEQYF
TRBV4-3,-,TRBJ2-5,CASSQVSGLAAVGRETQYF
TRBV6-2/TRBV6-3,-,TRBJ2-1,CASVRVPANEQFF
TRBV20-1,-,TRBJ2-2,CSARTSGGNTGELFF
TRBV10-3,-,TRBJ2-5,CAIRESKRAEETQYF
TRBV20-1,few,TRBJ2-7,CSASVSTFRQYF
TRBV7-2,-,TRBJ2-1,CASSFGTLGAGQFF
TRBV12-3/TRBV12-4,many,TRBJ1-1,CASNHAGLGEAFF
TRBV3-1,-,TRBJ2-1,CASSQRVSSYNEQFF
TRBV5-1,-,TRBJ2-7,CASSRQGVGAYEQYF
TRBV2,-,TRBJ1-4,CASRRRPGQGQEKLFF
TRBV3-1,-,TRBJ2-5,CASTRASGGAPQETQYF
TRBV20-1,-,TRBJ1-2,CSGPDSYGYTF
TRBV5-1,few,TRBJ2-1,CASSLGAGDPRNEQFF
TRBV20-1,-,TRBJ2-3,CSARVGGMDTQYF
TRBV5-5,few,TRBJ2-7,CASRTPGDEQYF
TRBV12-3/TRBV12-4,-,TRBJ2-7,CASSLASGAYEQYF
TRBV12-3/TRBV12-4,-,TRBJ1-4,CASSLGAVGSGEKLFF
TRBV11-2,many,TRBJ1-3,CASSLEPSSGNTIYF
TRBV15,many,TRBJ1-1,CATATGLNTEAFF
TRBV9,-,TRBJ1-2,CASSVAQGPNYGYTF
TRBV9,few,TRBJ2-6,CASSVALASAGANVLTF
TRBV7-2,few,TRBJ2-7,CASSLVLAAGYEQYF
TRBV27,few,TRBJ2-1,CASRIPPGTSGGRPNEQFF
TRBV4-2,-,TRBJ1-1,CASSHSLTEAFF
TRBV20-1,-,TRBJ2-7,CSATSGGQRFYEQYF
TRBV7-8,-,TRBJ2-7,CASSPMTRQGVKYF